Shown below are 2 T cell receptor beta chains from a single sample sequenced in a study of tumor and adjacent non-tumor tissue in lung cancer (dated by TCRdb to 2016 to 2018). RNA was extracted from bulk unsorted tissue and checked for quality with a NanoDrop ND-1000 and an Agilent 2100. Libraries were made using multiplex PCR. The data were produced on an Illumina HiSeq 2500. TCRbeta libraries were constructed through three rounds of nested PCR with primers (Table S4) according to protocols adapted from ARM-PCR. In-frame beta chains were kept once TCRdb had trimmed the public reads at Q25 with fastp and called clones with MiXCR. Duplicate CDR3 protein sequences are folded into a single record with the most common DNA and genes. The sample table contains 78,000 or so distinct CDR3 sequences; only one count was recorded for around 80% of them. 13% of the sample is in the top ten clones. Sequencing was carried out using lung tumor tissue. All receptors derive from a woman aged 45-60 years with non-small cell lung cancer.

There are a few counts of this clonotype. One junction end disagrees with the germline gene, perhaps due to a read error. The gene calls are TRBV29-1 and TRBJ1-1, with 8 bases identical to TRBD1. The CDR3 has 16 residues. Germline CDR1 and CDR2: SQVTM and ANQGSEA. The CDR3: CSVACPTGERNTEASF. The CDR3 DNA reads as TGCAGCGTTGCCTGTCCGACAGGGGAAAGGAACACTGAAGCTTCCTTT.

Concerning this clonotype: Mismatch with germline at one junction end may stem from a read error. The V and J genes are TRBV20-1 and TRBJ2-2; 12 bases match TRBD2. CDR1 and CDR2 (germline): DFQATT, SNEGSKA (reference sequence). CDR3 length: 17 residues. The chain's CDR3 is CSAPELAGGRDTGELFF. The DNA of the CDR3 is TGCAGTGCACCGGAACTAGCGGGAGGTCGGGACACGGGGGAGCTGTTTTTT.